This entry lists 27 T cell receptor beta chains sequenced from one sample in a study of CD8 T cells in ankylosing spondylitis (dated by TCRdb to the late 2010s). Broader findings and caveats from the paper: A TCR beta motif of about 8 highly homologous amino acid variants appeared characteristic of blood from ankylosing spondylitis patients.

Library preparation employed 5' RACE. The listed sequencing device is Illumina HiSeq 2500. TCRdb reprocessed the public reads (quality trimming at Q25 with fastp, clone calling with MiXCR) and kept in-frame beta chains. CDR3 protein sequences are deduplicated, and each keeps its most common genes and DNA. Here the sample has roughly 90,000 distinct CDR3 sequences; roughly 9% occur a single time. Over 25% of the sample is held by the ten biggest clonotypes. Their antigens are not known. The source material was blood, either unsorted or a sorted T cell fraction (not recorded which). These TCRs come from a male donor with ankylosing spondylitis.

The chain joins TRBV27 to TRBJ2-2; D not certain. Germline loops: CDR1 MNHEY, CDR2 SMNVEV (reference sequence). Between the trimmed V and J ends, which lost 4 bases and 5 bases, there was a span of 11 bases. CDR3 length: 14 amino acids. CDR3 amino acids: CASSWRGRTGELFF. CDR3 in DNA: TGTGCCAGCAGTTGGCGAGGAAGAACCGGGGAGCTGTTTTTT.

This clonotype occurred many times. The chain uses TRBV11-3 and TRBJ2-1; 11 nucleotides agree with TRBD2. Germline V gene sequence: CDR1 SGHNT, CDR2 YENEEA. Trimming cost V 1 base and J 5 bases; bases outside gene matches: 10. The length of the CDR3 is 18 residues. CDR3 DNA: TGTGCCAGCAGCTTAGGCCTAGCGGGAGGTCTGGGGGACAATGAGCAGTTCTTC. It yields the protein CASSLGLAGGLGDNEQFF. The complete variable domain, with remaining parts taken from reference TRBV11-3 and TRBJ2-1, reads EAGVVQSPRYKIIEKKQPVAFWCNPISGHNTLYWYLQNLGQGPELLIRYENEEAVDDSQLPKDRFSAERLKGVDSTLKIQPAELGDSAVYLCASSLGLAGGLGDNEQFFGPGTRLTVL.

This clonotype occurred many times. The chain has TRBV7-2 and TRBJ1-1; 7 nucleotides align to TRBD1. There are 13 residues in the CDR3. CDR1 SGHTA and CDR2 FQGNSA come from the germline V gene. Trimming took 3 bases from V and 7 from J; bases not matched to a gene: 5. As DNA, the CDR3 is TGTGCCAGCAGCTTGACAGGGTGGGGTGAAGCTTTCTTT. As protein: CASSLTGWGEAFF. The full variable domain, completed using reference TRBV7-2 and TRBJ1-1, is GAGVSQSPSNKVTEKGKDVELRCDPISGHTALYWYRQSLGQGLEFLIYFQGNSAPDKSGLPSDRFSAERTGGSVSTLTIQRTQQEDSAVYLCASSLTGWGEAFFGQGTRLTVV.

The chain is built from TRBV11-2 and TRBJ2-1, with TRBD2 matching over 10 bases. Per the germline V gene, CDR1 is SGHAT and CDR2 is FQNNGV. Losses at the gene ends were 1 base for V and 7 bases for J; bases not matched to a gene: 10. The CDR3 loop spans 17 amino acids. Here the CDR3 reads CASSLVPRASGRNEQFF. For the CDR3, the DNA is TGTGCCAGCAGCTTAGTACCGCGTGCTAGCGGGAGAAATGAGCAGTTCTTC.

The V gene is TRBV4-1, the J gene TRBJ2-1; possibly TRBD2 for D (6 bases). The CDR3 is 15 residues long. V gave up 0 bases and J gave up 8 bases, with 14 bases separating them. Germline V lookup: CDR1 MGHRA, CDR2 YSYEKL. The CDR3 here is CASSQDLGGVDEQFF. The CDR3 DNA follows: TGCGCCAGCAGCCAAGATCTTGGAGGGGTCGATGAGCAGTTCTTC.

A few counts support this clonotype. The chain recombines TRBV30 with TRBJ2-7, with D tentatively TRBD1 or TRBD2 (6 bases each). The CDR3 has 13 amino acids. V was trimmed by 8 bases and J by 7 bases, leaving 21 bases between them. From germline, CDR1 is GTSNPN and CDR2 SVGIG (reference sequence). CDR3 residues: CASLPRGVKEQYV. The CDR3 DNA sequence: TGTGCCAGTCTCCCTAGGGGGGTTAAGGAGCAGTACGTC.

This clonotype was observed many times. V and J are TRBV10-2 and TRBJ2-3, with D tentatively TRBD2 (6 bases). The CDR3 loop spans 17 amino acids. The ends were cut back, 6 bases at V and 1 base at J, with 20 bases in the middle. Germline CDR1 WSHSY, CDR2 SAAADI. The CDR3 here is CASSYDPGIAGTDTQYF. For the CDR3, the DNA is TGCGCCAGCAGCTACGATCCCGGAATAGCGGGCACAGATACGCAGTATTTT.

This sequence joins TRBV6-4 and TRBJ1-1; D ambiguous. Per the germline V gene, CDR1 is MRHNA and CDR2 is SNTAGT. V shed 0 bases and J shed 11 bases, with 16 bases lying between them. This CDR3 region has 14 residues. This CDR3 reads CASSDSSRTRGAFF. As DNA, the CDR3 is TGTGCCAGCAGTGACTCGAGTCGGACCCGCGGGGCTTTCTTT.

This clonotype was counted between two and nine times. DNA for the CDR3: TGTGCCAGCAGTTTCACCGGACAGGGGGCAGATACGCAGTATTTT. Amino acid sequence: CASSFTGQGADTQYF. The V call is TRBV27, the J call TRBJ2-3; 10 bases agree with TRBD1. CDR1 is MNHEY, CDR2 SMNVEV, per germline (reference sequence). The CDR3 loop spans 15 amino acids. J lost 4 bases, V lost 3 bases, and 4 bases had no gene match.

For the CDR3, the DNA is TGTGCCAGCAAAAAAAGCGGGGGCGTACAAACCGGGGAGCTGTTTTTT. Translating it yields CASKKSGGVQTGELFF. The rearrangement joins TRBV7-9 to TRBJ2-2, with 8 positions matching TRBD2. Germline CDR1 SEHNR, CDR2 FQNEAQ (reference sequence). V was clipped by 7 bases and J by 5 bases; unmatched bases: 12. The CDR3 contains 16 residues.

The chain has TRBV24-1 and TRBJ2-3; D might be TRBD1 (6 bases). The CDR3 sequence is 15 residues long. Trimming took 3 bases from V and 0 from J, leaving 9 bases between them. Germline CDR1 is KGHDR and CDR2 is SFDVKD. The CDR3 sequence is CATSDRDTSTDTQYF. CDR3 nucleotides: TGTGCCACCAGTGATCGGGACACTAGCACAGATACGCAGTATTTT.

In the case of this clonotype: A clone one base away is much larger, so this may be a read error. CDR3 region: CASSLNTGGEETQYF. CDR3 bases: TGTGCCAGCAGCCTAAACACAGGAGGGGAAGAGACCCAGTACTTC. This chain uses TRBV7-9 with TRBJ2-5; TRBD2 might be the D (6 bases). The V and J ends lost 5 bases and 3 bases respectively, with 16 bases between them. The CDR3 has 15 amino acids. Germline V gene sequence: CDR1 SEHNR, CDR2 FQNEAQ (reference sequence).

This clonotype was picked up many times. The CDR3 reads CSARGGQGDTEAFF. The CDR3, as DNA: TGCAGTGCTAGAGGTGGACAGGGGGACACTGAAGCTTTCTTT. The chain employs TRBV20-1 and TRBJ1-1; 10 positions match TRBD1. Per the germline V gene, CDR1 is DFQATT and CDR2 is SNEGSKA (reference sequence). The junction had 2 bases not matched to a gene; V was cut back by 1 base and J by 3 bases. The CDR3 loop spans 14 amino acids.

This clonotype was observed a handful of times. The gene calls are TRBV29-1 and TRBJ2-5, with TRBD2 matching 13 bases. The V and J ends lost 5 bases and 6 bases, in that order; junction bases with no gene match: 12. Per germline, CDR1 SQVTM and CDR2 ANQGSEA. The CDR3 spans 16 residues. The CDR3 DNA reads as TGCAGCGTTCCCGGGCGGACTAGCGGGAGTCTGCAGACCCAGTACTTC. Translation: CSVPGRTSGSLQTQYF.

This clonotype was picked up a small number of times. The chain is built from TRBV10-2 and TRBJ2-7; tentative D call: TRBD2 (6 bases). Per germline, CDR1 WSHSY and CDR2 SAAADI. CDR3 length: 11 residues. V lost 8 bases, J lost 5 bases, and 10 bases lay in between. The chain's CDR3 is CASSEGDEQYV. The CDR3 DNA reads as TGCGCCAGCTCGGAGGGAGACGAGCAGTACGTC.

The V and J genes are TRBV12-3 or TRBV12-4 and TRBJ1-2; D not certain. The germline V and J ends were trimmed by 5 bases and 8 bases, with 15 bases remaining between them. The CDR3 totals 13 residues. The CDR3 spells CASSPVGGWGYTF. In nucleotides, the CDR3 is TGTGCCAGCAGTCCTGTTGGTGGTTGGGGCTACACCTTC.

This clonotype came up many times. The V and J genes are TRBV29-1 and TRBJ1-2; TRBD1 might be the D (5 bases). Trimming took off 1 base at V and 6 bases at J, with 9 bases between the two ends. Germline CDR1 reads SQVTM; CDR2 reads ANQGSEA. The CDR3 spans 12 residues. The CDR3 sequence: CSVEGGDHGYTF. The CDR3, as DNA: TGCAGCGTTGAAGGGGGGGATCATGGCTACACCTTC.

This clonotype was seen a handful of times. The genes are TRBV5-5 and TRBJ1-3, with D uncertain. The CDR3 sequence is 16 residues long. V was shortened by 4 bases and J by 4 bases, with 18 bases between the two germline ends. Per germline, CDR1 SGHKS and CDR2 YYEKEE (reference sequence). The CDR3 coding sequence is TGTGCCAGCAGCCCCCGGGCGGACTTGGGCGGAAACACCATATATTTT. Amino acid sequence: CASSPRADLGGNTIYF.

This clonotype was counted at least ten times. V usage is TRBV7-9 and J usage is TRBJ2-1, with 8 bases matching TRBD2. This CDR3 is built from 14 residues. Unmatched junction bases numbered 5, after V lost 6 bases and J lost 4 bases. The V gene's germline CDR1 is SEHNR and CDR2 FQNEAQ (reference sequence). CDR3 sequence (DNA): TGTGCCAGCAGTTTTAGCGGGGAATACAATGAGCAGTTCTTC. Its translation is CASSFSGEYNEQFF.

The rearrangement uses TRBV7-9 and TRBJ2-3, with TRBD2 as a possible D gene (5 bases). Germline loops: CDR1 SEHNR, CDR2 FQNEAQ (reference sequence). CDR3 length: 13 residues. The CDR3 spells CAPGGSLRDTQYF. For the CDR3, the DNA is TGTGCTCCGGGCGGGTCTCTGAGAGATACGCAGTATTTT. Complete variable domain (other parts from reference TRBV7-9 and TRBJ2-3): DTGVSQNPRHKITKRGQNVTFRCDPISEHNRLYWYRQTLGQGPEFLTYFQNEAQLEKSRLLSDRFSAERPKGSFSTLEIQRTEQGDSAMYLCAPGGSLRDTQYFGPGTRLTVL.

The CDR3 DNA sequence: TGTGCCAGTAGTATATTGGGGGGGGGCAATGAGCAGTTCTTC. As protein: CASSILGGGNEQFF. V and J are TRBV19 and TRBJ2-1, with TRBD2 matching over 7 bases. This CDR3 has 14 amino acids. Germline V gene sequence: CDR1 LNHDA, CDR2 SQIVND (reference sequence). After removal of 2 bases from V and 6 bases from J, the junction contained 4 bases not matched to a gene. Together with reference TRBV19 and TRBJ2-1, the CDR3 gives the full variable domain: DGGITQSPKYLFRKEGQNVTLSCEQNLNHDAMYWYRQDPGQGLRLIYYSQIVNDFQKGDIAEGYSVSREKKESFPLTVTSAQKNPTAFYLCASSILGGGNEQFFGPGTRLTVL.

This clonotype turned up a few times. The V call is TRBV2, the J call TRBJ1-1; tentatively, D is TRBD1 (5 bases). Germline V gene lookup returns CDR1 SNHLY and CDR2 FYNNEI. V lost 11 bases and J lost 0, with 19 bases in between. The CDR3 has 15 amino acids. Written as DNA, the CDR3 is TGTGCCGCGAGAGGGGACCCGCGGTTGAACACTGAAGCTTTCTTT. It is translated as CAARGDPRLNTEAFF.

This clonotype came up many times. J is TRBJ2-7 and V is TRBV29-1; 8 positions agree with TRBD1. This CDR3 is built from 13 residues. V gave up 4 bases and J gave up 1 base; unmatched junction bases: 3. Germline V gives CDR1 SQVTM, CDR2 ANQGSEA. Written as DNA, the CDR3 is TGCAGCGTTGCGACAGGGGAGTCCTACGAGCAGTACGTC. Protein product: CSVATGESYEQYV.

There are many counts of this clonotype. The V and J genes are TRBV7-9 and TRBJ2-1; 12 positions agree with TRBD2. Germline V gene lookup returns CDR1 SEHNR and CDR2 FQNEAQ (reference sequence). The CDR3 length is 17 residues. With 0 bases clipped from V and 8 bases from J, the junction kept 8 bases outside the gene matches. The CDR3 DNA reads TGTGCCAGCAGCTTAGCGCTTTTCCTAGCGGGAGGGGATGAGCAGTTCTTC. This translates into CASSLALFLAGGDEQFF. Full variable domain (rest looked up from reference TRBV7-9 and TRBJ2-1): DTGVSQNPRHKITKRGQNVTFRCDPISEHNRLYWYRQTLGQGPEFLTYFQNEAQLEKSRLLSDRFSAERPKGSFSTLEIQRTEQGDSAMYLCASSLALFLAGGDEQFFGPGTRLTVL.

This clonotype was observed a few times. This chain links TRBV7-9 with TRBJ2-5; 11 bases line up with TRBD2. Germline V gene sequence: CDR1 SEHNR, CDR2 FQNEAQ (reference sequence). The CDR3 contains 16 residues. Trimming cost V 5 bases and J 5 bases; bases outside gene matches: 10. The CDR3 DNA is TGTGCCAGCAGCCCGTTCGGGACTAGCGGACCCGAGACCCAGTACTTC. Its protein product is CASSPFGTSGPETQYF.

This clonotype has at least ten counts. For the CDR3, the DNA is TGTGCCAGCAGCCAAGTATGGGGGATGAATGAGCAGTTCTTC. This sequence encodes CASSQVWGMNEQFF. This chain connects TRBV3-1 to TRBJ2-1; either TRBD1 or TRBD2 may supply D (5 bases each). The V gene's germline CDR1 is LGHDT and CDR2 YNNKEL (reference sequence). V lost 1 base and J lost 7, with 11 bases in between. There are 14 residues in the CDR3.

In this sample, this clonotype turned up many times. The CDR3 coding sequence is TGTGCCACCAGCAGAGAGGGACAGGCCACAGATACGCAGTATTTT. Encoded protein: CATSREGQATDTQYF. V is TRBV15 and J is TRBJ2-3; 8 positions match TRBD1. Losses at the gene ends were 0 bases for V and 2 bases for J; bases not matched to a gene: 1. The V gene's germline CDR1 is LNHNV and CDR2 YYDKDF (reference sequence). CDR3 length equals 15 residues.